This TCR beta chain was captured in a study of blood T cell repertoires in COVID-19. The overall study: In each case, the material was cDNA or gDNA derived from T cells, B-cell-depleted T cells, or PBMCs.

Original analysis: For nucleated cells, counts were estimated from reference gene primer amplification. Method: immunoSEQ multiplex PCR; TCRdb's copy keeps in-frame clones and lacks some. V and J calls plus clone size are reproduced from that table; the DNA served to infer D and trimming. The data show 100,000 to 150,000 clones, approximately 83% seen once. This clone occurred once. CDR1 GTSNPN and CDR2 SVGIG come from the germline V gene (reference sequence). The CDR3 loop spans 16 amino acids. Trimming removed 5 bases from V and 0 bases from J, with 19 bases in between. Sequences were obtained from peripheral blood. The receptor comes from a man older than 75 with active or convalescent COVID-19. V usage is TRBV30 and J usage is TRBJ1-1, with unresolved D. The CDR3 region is CAWGLGGLRLNTEAFF. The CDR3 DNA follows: TGTGCCTGGGGATTGGGAGGCCTACGATTGAACACTGAAGCTTTCTTT.